This T cell receptor (beta chain) was sequenced during a study of low-dose radiotherapy and immunotherapy resistance in tumors. Study information: Administration of intravenous cyclophosphamide at 200 mg/m2 took place every two weeks, one day before radiation and immunotherapy.

This clonotype was recorded many times. Trimming removed 3 bases from V and 9 bases from J; junction bases left unmatched: 8. This CDR3 region has 15 residues. Germline V CDR1 and CDR2: SGHTA, FQGNSA. TCRs were put through 15 to 25 PCR cycles of amplification with Phusion. A constant-region primer and the V-primer adapter served as the primer pair. In vitro transcription amplified the mRNA that had been isolated. TCRdb ran MiXCR on the reads and lists one entry per CDR3 protein. The table lists about 52,000 distinct CDR3 sequences, approximately 33% of them singletons. The time point denotes: after trial treatment. Treatment: LDRT plus nivolumab, ipilimumab, low-dose cyclophosphamide and aspirin (RACIN trial). Each donor was administered nivolumab, ipilimumab, aspirin, low-dose cyclophosphamide and low-dose radiotherapy.

The origin of this receptor is a male donor with rectosigmoid adenocarcinoma. The V and J genes are TRBV7-2 and TRBJ1-6, with 7 bases that match TRBD1. The material sequenced was PBMCs, taken after low-dose radiotherapy plus immunotherapy. CDR3 nucleotide sequence: TGTGCCAGCAGCTTGACAGGGCCTATCGGTTCACCCCTCCACTTT. Its protein product is CASSLTGPIGSPLHF.